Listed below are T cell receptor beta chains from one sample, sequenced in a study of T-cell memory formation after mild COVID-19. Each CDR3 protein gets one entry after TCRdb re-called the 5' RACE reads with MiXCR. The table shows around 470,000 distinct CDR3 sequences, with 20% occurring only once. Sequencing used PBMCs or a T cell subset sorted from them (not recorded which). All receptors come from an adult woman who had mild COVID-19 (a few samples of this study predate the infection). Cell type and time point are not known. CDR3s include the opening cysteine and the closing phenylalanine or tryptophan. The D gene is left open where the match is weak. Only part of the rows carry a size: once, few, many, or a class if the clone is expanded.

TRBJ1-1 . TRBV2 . CASSENMNTEAFF TGTGCCAGCAGTGAGAATATGAACACTGAAGCTTTCTTT
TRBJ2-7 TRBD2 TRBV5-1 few CASSDGLAGATYEQYF TGCGCCAGCAGCGATGGACTAGCGGGGGCCACCTACGAGCAGTACTTC
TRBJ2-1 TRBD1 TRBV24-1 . CATSDRTGDGNEQFF TGTGCCACCAGTGATCGGACAGGGGATGGGAATGAGCAGTTCTTC
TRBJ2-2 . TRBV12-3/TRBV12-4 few CASTYDRNTGELFF TGTGCCAGCACCTACGACAGGAACACCGGGGAGCTGTTTTTT
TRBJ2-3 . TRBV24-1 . CATRDSFTDTQYF TGTGCCACCAGGGACAGTTTCACAGATACGCAGTATTTT
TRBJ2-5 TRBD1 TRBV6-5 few CASRVRQGKETQYF TGTGCCAGCAGGGTTAGACAGGGGAAAGAGACCCAGTACTTC
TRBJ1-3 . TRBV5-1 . CASSLWGTDSPISGNTIYF TGCGCCAGCAGTCTGTGGGGGACGGACAGCCCTATCTCTGGAAACACCATATATTTT
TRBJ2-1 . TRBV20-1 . CSASKGSYNEQFF TGCAGTGCTAGTAAGGGGTCCTACAATGAGCAGTTCTTC
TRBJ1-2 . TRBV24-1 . CATSDYAGGGYTF TGTGCCACCAGTGACTATGCTGGAGGTGGCTACACCTTC
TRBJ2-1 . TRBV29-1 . CSVGELASSYNEQFF TGCAGCGTCGGAGAACTAGCTAGCTCCTACAATGAGCAGTTCTTC
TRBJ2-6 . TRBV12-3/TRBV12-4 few CASSLSQGLSGANVLTF TGTGCCAGCAGTCTTTCGCAGGGGCTGTCTGGGGCCAACGTCCTGACTTTC
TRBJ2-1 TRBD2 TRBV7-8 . CASRSGNSYNEQFF TGTGCCAGCAGGAGCGGGAATTCCTACAATGAGCAGTTCTTC
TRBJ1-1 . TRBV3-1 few CASKRDEWTEAFF TGTGCCAGCAAAAGGGATGAGTGGACTGAAGCTTTCTTT
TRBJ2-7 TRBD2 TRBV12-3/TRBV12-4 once CASSLASGGFYEQYF TGTGCCAGCAGTTTAGCTAGCGGGGGGTTCTACGAGCAGTACTTC
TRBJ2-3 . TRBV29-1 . CSVARGTAGTDTQYF TGCAGCGTGGCCCGAGGGACGGCGGGCACAGATACGCAGTATTTT
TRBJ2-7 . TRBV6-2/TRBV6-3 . CASRTGTYEQYF TGTGCCAGCAGGACCGGAACCTACGAGCAGTACTTC
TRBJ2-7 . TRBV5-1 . CASSLGQTDEQYF TGCGCCAGCAGCTTGGGACAGACAGACGAGCAGTACTTC
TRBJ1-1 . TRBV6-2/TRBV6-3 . CASEQDLNTEAFF TGTGCCAGCGAACAGGACCTAAACACTGAAGCTTTCTTT
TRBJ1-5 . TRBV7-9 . CASSPPGAGYSNQPQHF TGTGCCAGCAGCCCCCCGGGGGCAGGCTATAGCAATCAGCCCCAGCATTTT
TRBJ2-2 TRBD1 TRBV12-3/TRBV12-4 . CASSDRENTGELFF TGTGCCAGCAGCGACAGGGAGAACACCGGGGAGCTGTTTTTT
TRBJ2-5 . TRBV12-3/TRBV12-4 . CASSLIGGETQYF TGTGCCAGCAGTTTGATCGGTGGGGAGACCCAGTACTTC
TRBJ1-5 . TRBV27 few CASSLGWHSNQPQHF TGTGCCAGCAGTCTTGGCTGGCATAGCAATCAGCCCCAGCATTTT
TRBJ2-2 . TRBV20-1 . CSARVVDTYTGELFF TGCAGTGCTAGAGTCGTAGACACCTACACCGGGGAGCTGTTTTTT
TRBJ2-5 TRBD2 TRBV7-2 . CASSNGETSGRWYQETQYF TGTGCCAGCAGCAACGGGGAGACTAGCGGCCGTTGGTACCAAGAGACCCAGTACTTC
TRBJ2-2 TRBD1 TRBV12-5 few CASGNQQGAAGELFF TGTGCTAGTGGCAATCAACAGGGGGCAGCGGGGGAGCTGTTTTTT
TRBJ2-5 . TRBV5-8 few CASSPLGDRLSETQYF TGTGCCAGCAGCCCCCTCGGAGATCGACTCTCAGAGACCCAGTACTTC
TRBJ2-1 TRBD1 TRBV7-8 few CASSLARDRALYNEQFF TGTGCCAGCAGCTTAGCGAGGGACAGGGCTTTATACAATGAGCAGTTCTTC
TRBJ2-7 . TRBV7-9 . CASSSTRGGSSYEQYF TGTGCCAGCAGCTCTACGAGGGGGGGGAGCTCCTACGAGCAGTACTTC
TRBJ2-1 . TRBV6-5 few CASSYPRRAANEQFF TGTGCCAGCAGTTACCCCCGGAGGGCGGCTAATGAGCAGTTCTTC
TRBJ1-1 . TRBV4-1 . CASSQGQRGPSLNTEAFF TGCGCCAGCAGCCAAGGTCAACGGGGTCCCTCGTTGAACACTGAAGCTTTCTTT
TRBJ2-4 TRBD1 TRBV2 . CASRTDRGAKNIQYF TGTGCCAGCAGGACCGACAGGGGAGCCAAAAACATTCAGTACTTC
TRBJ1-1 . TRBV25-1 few CASSPSNGPGVNTEAFF TGTGCCAGCAGTCCCTCCAACGGGCCCGGAGTGAACACTGAAGCTTTCTTT
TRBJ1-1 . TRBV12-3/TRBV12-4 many CASSLGPNTEAFF TGTGCCAGCAGCTTAGGGCCGAACACTGAAGCTTTCTTT
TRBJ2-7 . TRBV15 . CATSRSKTRDEQYF TGTGCCACCAGCAGATCAAAGACGCGGGACGAGCAGTACTTC
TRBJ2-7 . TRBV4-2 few CASSQETDANYEQYF TGTGCCAGCAGCCAAGAAACGGATGCGAACTACGAGCAGTACTTC
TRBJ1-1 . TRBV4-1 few CASSQAGFESEAFF TGCGCCAGCAGCCAAGCAGGGTTTGAGAGTGAAGCTTTCTTT
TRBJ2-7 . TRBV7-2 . CASSLVFGVNEQYF TGTGCCAGCAGCTTAGTTTTCGGGGTAAACGAGCAGTACTTC
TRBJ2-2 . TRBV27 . CASSLPGTSHGTGELFF TGTGCCAGCAGTTTACCCGGGACTTCCCACGGCACCGGGGAGCTGTTTTTT
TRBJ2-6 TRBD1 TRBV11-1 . CASSGGTGRSGANVLTF TGTGCCAGCAGCGGCGGGACAGGGAGGTCTGGGGCCAACGTCCTGACTTTC
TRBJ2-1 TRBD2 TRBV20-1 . CSAGTSGKGTEQFF TGCAGTGCCGGGACTAGCGGGAAGGGCACTGAGCAGTTCTTC
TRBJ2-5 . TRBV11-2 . CASRLPEGGETQYF TGTGCCAGCAGACTCCCTGAGGGGGGAGAGACCCAGTACTTC
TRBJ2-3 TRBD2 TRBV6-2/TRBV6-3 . CASRARGLAGLSTDTQYF TGTGCCAGCAGGGCCCGCGGACTAGCGGGACTCTCCACAGATACGCAGTATTTT
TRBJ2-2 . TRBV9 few CASSVGNSGELFF TGTGCCAGCAGCGTAGGGAACTCCGGGGAGCTGTTTTTT
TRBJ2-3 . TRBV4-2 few CASSQESGADTQYF TGTGCCAGCAGCCAAGAATCGGGGGCAGATACGCAGTATTTT
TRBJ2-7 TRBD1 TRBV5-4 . CASSIRDRSLHEQYF TGTGCCAGCAGCATCCGGGACAGGTCCCTCCACGAGCAGTACTTC